These 6 T cell receptor beta chains originate from one sample sequenced in a study of T cell clones after liver transplantation (dated by TCRdb to the late 2010s). Libraries came from the immunoSEQ multiplex PCR assay. TCRdb mirrors the immuneACCESS table, restricted to in-frame sequences. Some clones are absent from its copies; in checked studies, under half trace to an unresolved V gene, and the reason for the others is unknown. This sample comprises roughly 97,000 clones, around 86% of them detected only once. The leading ten clones occupy around 0.94% of the sample. The sample's time point label, decoded: pre-transplant. The source was CD4+ T cells from blood, collected before liver transplant. The receptors here all came from a human donor who received a liver transplant.

This clone was picked up one time. The rearrangement joins TRBV7-9 to TRBJ2-7, with a possible D match to TRBD2 (7 bases). V was pared by 4 bases and J by 2 bases, with 15 bases between. The CDR3 has 15 residues. Germline CDR1 and CDR2: SEHNR and FQNEAQ (reference sequence). CDR3 sequence reads: CASSSRGGGTYEQYF. The CDR3 bases are TGTGCCAGCAGCTCCCGAGGGGGGGGCACCTACGAGCAGTACTTC.

The chain uses TRBV6-1 and TRBJ2-7, with 9 bases that match TRBD1. V lost 6 bases and J lost 2; bases outside the gene matches: 8. Germline-derived CDR1 and CDR2 are MNHNS and SASEGT. The CDR3 consists of 15 residues. The CDR3 DNA reads TGTGCCAGCAGAAGAGCACAGGGGGCAGCCTACGAGCAGTACTTC. As protein: CASRRAQGAAYEQYF.

The rearrangement joins TRBV7-2 to TRBJ2-1, with 14 bases lining up with TRBD2. Germline V CDR1 and CDR2: SGHTA, FQGNSA. This CDR3 contains 17 residues. V trimming: 5 bases; J trimming: 5 bases; junction bases outside the gene matches: 8. The CDR3: CASSPRTSGGNHNEQFF. The CDR3 DNA follows: TGTGCCAGCAGCCCTCGGACTAGCGGGGGGAACCACAATGAGCAGTTCTTC.

The chain combines TRBV6-5 with TRBJ2-6; 8 bases line up with TRBD1. Germline CDR1 reads MNHEY; CDR2 reads SVGAGI. Losses at the gene ends were 6 bases for V and 4 bases for J; bases not matched to a gene: 5. The CDR3 spans 15 residues. CDR3 DNA sequence: TGTGCCAGCAGCGGACAGGGTGCAGGGGCCAACGTCCTGACTTTC. As protein: CASSGQGAGANVLTF.

This sequence joins TRBV4-3 and TRBJ1-2; a possible D gene is TRBD1 (5 bases). The CDR3 length is 15 residues. V was trimmed by 2 bases and J by 6 bases, leaving 16 bases between them. CDR1 is LGHNA and CDR2 is YSLEER in the germline V gene. CDR3 sequence reads: CASSQQEGSRDGYTF. CDR3 DNA: TGCGCCAGCAGCCAACAAGAGGGGTCTAGGGATGGCTACACCTTC.

The CDR3 loop is CSAIQGTGFGQPQHF. CDR3 coding DNA: TGCAGCGCCATTCAAGGGACAGGGTTTGGTCAGCCCCAGCATTTT. The chain employs TRBV29-1 and TRBJ1-5, with 9 bases matching TRBD1. The CDR3 contains 15 residues. V was pared by 7 bases and J by 6 bases, with 13 bases of the junction left unmatched. Germline lookup yields CDR1 SQVTM and CDR2 ANQGSEA. Full variable domain (missing parts from reference TRBV29-1 and TRBJ1-5): SAVISQKPSRDICQRGTSLTIQCQVDSQVTMMFWYRQQPGQSLTLIATANQGSEATYESGFVIDKFPISRPNLTFSTLTVSNMSPEDSSIYLCSAIQGTGFGQPQHFGDGTRLSIL.